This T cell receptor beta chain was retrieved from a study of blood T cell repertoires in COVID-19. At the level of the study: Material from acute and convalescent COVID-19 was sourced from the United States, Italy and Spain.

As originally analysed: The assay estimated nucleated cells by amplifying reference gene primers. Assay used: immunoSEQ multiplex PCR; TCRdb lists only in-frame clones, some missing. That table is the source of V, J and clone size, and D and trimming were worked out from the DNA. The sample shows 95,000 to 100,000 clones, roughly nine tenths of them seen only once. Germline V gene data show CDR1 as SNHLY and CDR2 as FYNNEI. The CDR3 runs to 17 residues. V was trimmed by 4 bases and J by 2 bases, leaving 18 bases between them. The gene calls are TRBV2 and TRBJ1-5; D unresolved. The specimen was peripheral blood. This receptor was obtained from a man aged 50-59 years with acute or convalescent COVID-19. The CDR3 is CASSGGSSPAGNQPQHF. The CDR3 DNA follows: TGTGCCAGCAGTGGAGGGTCCTCCCCGGCGGGCAATCAGCCCCAGCATTTT.